Listed below are T cell receptor beta chains from one sample, sequenced in a study of T cell repertoires in cytomegalovirus infection. Their cognate antigens are unknown. Using its own MiXCR run on the reads, TCRdb lists one record per CDR3 protein. This sample carries 340,000 or so distinct CDR3 sequences, approximately 25% of them seen once, and the ten largest clones take about an eighth. Sequencing was performed on cultured PBMCs, taken from culture after CMV antigen stimulation. The receptors derive from a human donor in good health (CMV status not recorded). Some clones in this sample may be carry-over from other donors' samples. CDR3s include the opening cysteine and the closing phenylalanine or tryptophan. The D gene is left open where the match is weak. Where a row states a size, it is once, few, many or the class of an expanded clone; other rows omit it.

>TRBJ2-3|few|TRBV7-3|NA
CASSFLSSTDTQYF
TGTGCCAGCAGCTTCCTTTCTAGCACAGATACGCAGTATTTT
>TRBJ1-5|NA|TRBV7-6|TRBD1
CASSLGQGPQPQHF
TGTGCCAGCAGCCTTGGACAGGGGCCTCAGCCCCAGCATTTT
>TRBJ2-7|NA|TRBV29-1|TRBD2
CSVEAPGGSYEQYF
TGCAGCGTTGAGGCCCCGGGGGGCTCCTACGAGCAGTACTTC
>TRBJ1-5|NA|TRBV6-2/TRBV6-3|TRBD1
CASLDRGNQPQHF
TGTGCCAGCCTGGACAGGGGCAATCAGCCCCAGCATTTT
>TRBJ2-7|many|TRBV7-8|TRBD1
CASSLLQRAGGDYEQYF
TGTGCCAGCAGCTTATTGCAAAGGGCAGGGGGCGACTACGAGCAGTACTTC
>TRBJ1-1|few|TRBV7-9|NA
CASSSGRTNEAFF
TGTGCCAGCAGCTCCGGACGGACCAATGAAGCTTTCTTT
>TRBJ2-1|NA|TRBV5-4|NA
CASSLSTSSNEQFF
TGTGCCAGCAGCCTATCGACTAGTTCCAATGAGCAGTTCTTC
>TRBJ1-1|NA|TRBV19|NA
CASSIDPGKGTEAFF
TGTGCCAGTAGTATAGATCCAGGGAAGGGCACTGAAGCTTTCTTT
>TRBJ2-7|NA|TRBV20-1|TRBD2
CSAGSEIWTSGRGNEQYF
TGCAGTGCTGGATCGGAGATCTGGACTAGCGGGAGAGGGAACGAGCAGTACTTC
>TRBJ2-1|few|TRBV4-1|TRBD2
CASSQVGRSSGKGEQFF
TGCGCCAGCAGCCAAGTGGGGCGGTCTAGCGGGAAGGGTGAGCAGTTCTTC
>TRBJ2-5|few|TRBV19|NA
CASSLDATRETQYF
TGTGCCAGTAGTTTGGATGCGACGAGGGAGACCCAGTACTTC
>TRBJ2-2|few|TRBV27|TRBD2
CASTLGTTNTGELFF
TGTGCCAGCACCTTAGGGACTACCAACACCGGGGAGCTGTTTTTT
>TRBJ2-3|NA|TRBV6-2/TRBV6-3|TRBD1
CASSSLREPGQFLLATQYF
TGTGCCAGCAGTTCGTTAAGAGAACCGGGACAGTTTCTTCTAGCTACGCAGTATTTT
>TRBJ2-3|NA|TRBV7-3|NA
CASSAGRGGSTDTQYF
TGTGCCAGCAGCGCCGGTAGGGGCGGCAGCACAGATACGCAGTATTTT
>TRBJ2-1|NA|TRBV4-1|TRBD2
CASSQEATSGASSYNEQFF
TGCGCCAGCAGCCAAGAGGCGACTAGCGGCGCGAGCTCCTACAATGAGCAGTTCTTC
>TRBJ1-2|many|TRBV19|NA
CASSIGFNYGYTF
TGTGCCAGTAGTATAGGGTTCAACTATGGCTACACCTTC
>TRBJ2-4|NA|TRBV5-5|NA
CASSLVGKAKNIQYF
TGTGCCAGCAGCTTGGTTGGGAAAGCCAAAAACATTCAGTACTTC
>TRBJ2-2|NA|TRBV12-5|TRBD1
CASGSETGVDTGELFF
TGTGCTAGTGGTTCCGAGACAGGGGTGGACACCGGGGAGCTGTTTTTT
>TRBJ2-1|few|TRBV7-9|TRBD2
CASGDELAGESYNEQFF
TGTGCCAGCGGGGACGAACTAGCGGGAGAAAGCTACAATGAGCAGTTCTTC
>TRBJ2-4|NA|TRBV10-3|NA
CAISGGTNIQYF
TGTGCCATCAGTGGCGGGACCAACATTCAGTACTTC
>TRBJ2-5|NA|TRBV12-3/TRBV12-4|NA
CASSNGSPQETQYF
TGTGCCAGCAGTAACGGAAGTCCCCAAGAGACCCAGTACTTC
>TRBJ2-2|few|TRBV6-1|TRBD1
CASSEAGTGVTGELFF
TGTGCCAGCAGTGAAGCGGGAACAGGGGTCACCGGGGAGCTGTTTTTT
>TRBJ2-2|many|TRBV6-2/TRBV6-3|NA
CASSYPPGELFF
TGTGCCAGCAGTTACCCTCCCGGGGAGCTGTTTTTT
>TRBJ2-1|NA|TRBV28|NA
CASSFLGEQFF
TGTGCCAGCAGTTTTTTGGGTGAGCAGTTCTTC
>TRBJ2-1|many|TRBV7-2|TRBD2
CASSLNWGLADNEQFF
TGTGCCAGCAGCCTGAATTGGGGACTAGCGGACAATGAGCAGTTCTTC
>TRBJ1-1|few|TRBV19|NA
CASGRGAMNTEAFF
TGTGCCAGTGGCCGGGGGGCCATGAACACTGAAGCTTTCTTT
>TRBJ2-1|NA|TRBV20-1|NA
CSARPVRGGNEQFF
TGCAGTGCCAGACCAGTGAGGGGGGGCAATGAGCAGTTCTTC
>TRBJ2-3|NA|TRBV10-3|TRBD2
CAIKTSGSTDTQYF
TGTGCCATCAAAACTAGCGGGAGCACAGATACGCAGTATTTT
>TRBJ2-7|few|TRBV19|NA
CASSRSFAEQYF
TGTGCCAGTAGTAGGAGTTTTGCCGAGCAGTACTTC
>TRBJ2-7|NA|TRBV5-6|NA
CASSLVGRNEQYF
TGTGCCAGCAGCTTGGTAGGACGAAACGAGCAGTACTTC
>TRBJ1-3|few|TRBV6-1|NA
CASSPDWSSGNTIYF
TGTGCCAGCAGTCCTGACTGGTCCTCTGGAAACACCATATATTTT
>TRBJ2-5|few|TRBV6-2/TRBV6-3|NA
CASRMEAETQYF
TGTGCCAGCAGAATGGAGGCAGAGACCCAGTACTTC
>TRBJ1-1|few|TRBV18|NA
CASSPGRWGNTEAFF
TGTGCCAGCTCACCAGGGCGTTGGGGGAACACTGAAGCTTTCTTT
>TRBJ2-3|few|TRBV5-6|NA
CASSALILGDTQYF
TGTGCCAGCAGCGCGTTAATATTGGGAGATACGCAGTATTTT
>TRBJ1-3|NA|TRBV19|NA
CASTQRRDSGNTIYF
TGTGCCAGTACCCAGCGGAGGGACTCTGGAAACACCATATATTTT
>TRBJ2-3|NA|TRBV19|TRBD2
CASTLAGGRRTDTQYF
TGTGCCAGTACGCTAGCGGGAGGACGGCGGACAGATACGCAGTATTTT
>TRBJ2-3|NA|TRBV7-7|TRBD1
CASSPDRGATDTQYF
TGTGCTAGCAGCCCGGACAGGGGCGCCACAGATACGCAGTATTTT
>TRBJ2-3|few|TRBV4-3|TRBD2
CASSQEGLATDTQYF
TGCGCCAGCAGCCAAGAGGGACTAGCGACAGATACGCAGTATTTT
>TRBJ2-5|few|TRBV11-3|NA
CASSTKDGQETQYF
TGTGCCAGCAGCACCAAGGACGGCCAAGAGACCCAGTACTTC
>TRBJ1-3|few|TRBV19|NA
CASSIRSSGNTIYF
TGTGCCAGTAGTATCCGGAGCTCTGGAAACACCATATATTTT
>TRBJ2-5|many|TRBV7-6|TRBD1
CASSADRGPLRRAQYF
TGTGCCAGCAGTGCCGACAGGGGGCCTCTCCGAAGGGCCCAGTACTTC